This T cell receptor beta chain was recovered during a study of metastatic and nonmetastatic thyroid tumors. Turning to the study itself: Repertoires from blood and tumor or nodule tissue of malignant and benign thyroid patients were compared. General study points: According to reports, the diversity of TCR beta was significantly higher in malignant thyroid tumors than in benign nodules, and this held in both blood and tumor samples.

Note on this clone: Its antigen is still unknown.

Authors' methods: Clinicopathological groups supplied CDR3 differences that were used to build a distant-metastasis classifier for papillary thyroid cancer. MiXCR was used by TCRdb to re-call the PCR reads. TCRdb, not the original authors, processed these V and J calls. Among about 34,000 clones, approximately 15% were seen once, and the ten largest hold 6.9%. CDR1 is MNHEY and CDR2 is SVGEGT in the germline V gene. This CDR3 comprises 19 residues. Trimming took 5 bases from V and 5 from J, leaving 31 bases between them. Every patient underwent thyroid surgery untreated. Sample: blood. The chain links TRBV6-2 or TRBV6-3 to TRBJ2-7, with a possible D match to TRBD1 (7 bases). This TCR was recovered from a female donor with papillary thyroid cancer or a benign thyroid nodule (not recorded which). Some clones in this sample may be carry-over from other donors' samples. This CDR3 is CASSPDRASLSGHPDEQYF. CDR3 nucleotide sequence: TGTGCCAGCAGTCCTGACAGGGCATCCCTAAGCGGGCACCCAGACGAGCAGTACTTC.